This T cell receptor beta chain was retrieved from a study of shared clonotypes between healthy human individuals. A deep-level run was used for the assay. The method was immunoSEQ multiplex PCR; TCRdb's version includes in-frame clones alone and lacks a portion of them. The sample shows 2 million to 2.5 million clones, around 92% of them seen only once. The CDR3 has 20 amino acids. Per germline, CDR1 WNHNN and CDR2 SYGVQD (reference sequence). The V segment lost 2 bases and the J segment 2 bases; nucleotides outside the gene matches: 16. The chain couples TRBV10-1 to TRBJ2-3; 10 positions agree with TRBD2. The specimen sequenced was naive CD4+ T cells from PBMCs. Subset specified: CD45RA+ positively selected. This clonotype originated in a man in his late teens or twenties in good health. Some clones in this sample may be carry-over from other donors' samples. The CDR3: CASSEGPPAEAGGLTDTQYF. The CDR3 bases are TGCGCCAGCAGTGAGGGTCCGCCAGCCGAAGCGGGAGGGCTCACAGATACGCAGTATTTT.